The next 32 T cell receptor beta chains were all read from a single sample in a study of blood T cell repertoires in COVID-19. Measured with immunoSEQ multiplex PCR; TCRdb has only the in-frame clones, and not every one. In the table there are some 11,000 clones, 90% of which are singletons. Sequenced input: peripheral blood. The origin of the receptors is a human donor in a cohort sampled during active COVID-19.

This clone came up once. The chain is built from TRBV2 and TRBJ1-2; TRBD1 matches 12 bases. CDR1 is SNHLY, CDR2 FYNNEI, per germline. Trimming removed 11 bases from V and 8 bases from J; junction bases left unmatched: 9. This CDR3 has 13 residues. The CDR3 DNA reads TGTGCCTTAACGGGACAGGGGGCGTCGGGCTACACCTTC. Its protein product is CALTGQGASGYTF.

This chain links TRBV7-2 with TRBJ1-1; no reliable D call. Trimming left V 3 bases short and J 3 bases short, with 11 bases between. The germline CDR1 and CDR2 sequences are SGHTA and FQGNSA. CDR3 length: 14 amino acids. The chain's CDR3 is CASSFAPLDTEAFF. Written as DNA, the CDR3 is TGTGCCAGCAGCTTTGCCCCACTGGACACTGAAGCTTTCTTT.

The chain couples TRBV5-1 to TRBJ1-6, with a tentative D call TRBD1 (5 bases). The CDR3 totals 13 residues. Trimming took 4 bases from V and 5 from J, leaving 7 bases between them. CDR1 is SGHRS, CDR2 YFSETQ, per germline. CDR3 coding DNA: TGCGCCAGCAGCCCGGACAATAATTCACCCCTCCACTTT. Amino acids: CASSPDNNSPLHF.

This clone was seen more than once but under ten times. This rearrangement joins TRBV6-5 to TRBJ1-1; D is ambiguous. V shed 7 bases and J shed 0 bases, with 9 bases lying between them. The germline CDR1 and CDR2 sequences are MNHEY and SVGAGI. There are 13 residues in the CDR3. The CDR3 sequence is CASTVNLNTEAFF. The CDR3 DNA follows: TGTGCCAGCACCGTAAATCTGAACACTGAAGCTTTCTTT.

The chain combines TRBV6-5 with TRBJ2-2; the D gene is possibly TRBD1 (6 bases). CDR1 is MNHEY and CDR2 is SVGAGI in the germline V gene. This CDR3 has 15 amino acids. Between the trimmed V and J ends, which lost 5 bases and 4 bases, there was a span of 14 bases. The chain's CDR3 is CASSMDRGSTGELFF. Here the CDR3 DNA reads TGTGCCAGCAGTATGGACAGAGGGAGCACCGGGGAGCTGTTTTTT.

The J gene is TRBJ1-2, the V gene TRBV5-1, with TRBD1 matching 9 bases. Germline CDR1 and CDR2: SGHRS and YFSETQ. There are 18 residues in the CDR3. V shed 0 bases and J 1 base; nucleotides not matched to a gene: 10. CDR3 region: CASSLVLRTGALNYGYTF. As DNA, the CDR3 is TGCGCCAGCAGCTTGGTTCTCCGGACAGGGGCACTTAACTATGGCTACACCTTC.

The gene calls are TRBV4-1 and TRBJ2-3; 8 bases line up with TRBD2. The CDR3 is 17 residues long. CDR1 is MGHRA, CDR2 YSYEKL, per germline. Losses at the gene ends were 0 bases for V and 0 bases for J; bases not matched to a gene: 5. The CDR3: CASSQDRTSRSTDTQYF. The CDR3 DNA follows: TGCGCCAGCAGCCAAGACCGGACTAGCCGAAGCACAGATACGCAGTATTTT.

The genes are TRBV18 and TRBJ2-5; no definite D call. CDR1 and CDR2 from the germline V gene are KGHSH and LQKENI. The length of the CDR3 is 14 residues. The V gene lost 1 base and the J gene lost 1 base, with 7 bases spanning the gap. The CDR3, as DNA: TGTGCCAGCTCACCACGGGCAAGCCAAGAGACCCAGTACTTC. Protein product: CASSPRASQETQYF.

The V call is TRBV7-9, the J call TRBJ1-1; the match to TRBD1 covers 7 bases. The CDR3 covers 14 residues. Germline V gene data show CDR1 as SEHNR and CDR2 as FQNEAQ (reference sequence). The J segment lost 3 bases and the V segment lost 4 bases, leaving 5 bases of the junction unmatched. The CDR3 sequence: CASSSRTGDTEAFF. CDR3 nucleotides: TGTGCCAGCAGCTCTAGGACAGGAGACACTGAAGCTTTCTTT.

As to this clone: One end of the junction does not line up with germline, which may come from a read error. The chain recombines TRBV19 with TRBJ2-2; maybe TRBD2 (6 bases). Germline loops: CDR1 LNHDA, CDR2 SQIVND (reference sequence). The CDR3 loop spans 14 amino acids. The CDR3 DNA follows: TGTGCCAGTAGGATAGACTCTAGCGCCGGGGAGCTGTTTTTT. This sequence encodes CASRIDSSAGELFF.

Details on this clone: The junction departs from germline at one end; a sequencing error may be responsible. This chain connects TRBV6-1 to TRBJ1-5, with D perhaps matching TRBD1 (6 bases). There are 14 residues in the CDR3. Germline-derived CDR1 and CDR2 are MNHNS and SASEGT. The CDR3 DNA follows: TGTGCCAGCACTGAAGGGGGAGGCAATCAGCCCCAGCATTTT. As protein: CASTEGGGNQPQHF.

V and J are TRBV18 and TRBJ2-1; TRBD1 might be the D (6 bases). The germline V gene has CDR1 KGHSH and CDR2 LQKENI. V was pared by 4 bases and J by 0 bases, with 16 bases between. This CDR3 has 17 amino acids. The CDR3 DNA is TGTGCCAGCTCACGACTTCAGGACAGAAGCTCCTACAATGAGCAGTTCTTC. Residues: CASSRLQDRSSYNEQFF.

The table lists this clone with a count of one. The V gene is TRBV6-5, the J gene TRBJ2-7; 7 positions agree with TRBD1. The CDR3 totals 13 residues. V was clipped by 4 bases and J by 7 bases; unmatched bases: 7. Looked up from germline, CDR1 is MNHEY and CDR2 is SVGAGI. CDR3 loop: CASSSYRGREQYF. The CDR3 DNA is TGTGCCAGCAGTTCCTACAGGGGTAGGGAGCAGTACTTC.

V and J are TRBV2 and TRBJ1-2; 8 positions agree with TRBD1. This CDR3 contains 15 residues. Trimming cost V 0 bases and J 6 bases; bases outside gene matches: 6. Per germline, CDR1 SNHLY and CDR2 FYNNEI. The CDR3: CASSEARGRTNGYTF. The CDR3 DNA is TGTGCCAGCAGTGAAGCCAGGGGGCGGACAAATGGCTACACCTTC.

The chain joins TRBV5-6 to TRBJ1-2, with 9 bases fitting TRBD1. The CDR3 runs 15 residues. After removal of 0 bases from V and 2 bases from J, the junction contained 2 bases not matched to a gene. The germline gives CDR1 SGHDT, CDR2 YYEEEE. The CDR3 here is CASSLEGTGNYGYTF. DNA of the CDR3: TGTGCCAGCAGCTTGGAGGGGACAGGGAACTATGGCTACACCTTC. Full variable domain (outside the CDR3, taken from reference TRBV5-6 and TRBJ1-2): DAGVTQSPTHLIKTRGQQVTLRCSPKSGHDTVSWYQQALGQGPQFIFQYYEEEERQRGNFPDRFSGHQFPNYSSELNVNALLLGDSALYLCASSLEGTGNYGYTFGSGTRLTVV.

The V call is TRBV7-6, the J call TRBJ2-1; the match to TRBD2 covers 10 bases. V lost 4 bases to trimming and J lost 4 bases; unmatched junction nucleotides: 4. The CDR3 spans 15 residues. Per germline, CDR1 SGHVS and CDR2 FNYEAQ. CDR3 loop: CASSSPAGGYNEQFF. CDR3 nucleotides: TGTGCCAGCAGCTCCCCAGCGGGGGGGTACAATGAGCAGTTCTTC.

This chain joins TRBV18 and TRBJ1-4; the D is unclear. The V gene lost 2 bases and the J gene lost 0 bases, with 10 bases spanning the gap. Germline CDR1 and CDR2: KGHSH and LQKENI. There are 16 residues in the CDR3. CDR3 region: CASSPYQLATNEKLFF. CDR3 nucleotides: TGTGCCAGCTCACCATATCAACTGGCAACTAATGAAAAACTGTTTTTT.

This CDR3 is CASSQKTGNTGELFF. The CDR3 DNA sequence: TGTGCCAGCAGCCAAAAGACAGGGAACACCGGGGAGCTGTTTTTT. The rearrangement joins TRBV5-4 to TRBJ2-2; D might be TRBD1 (6 bases). This CDR3 region has 15 residues. V was pared by 4 bases and J by 1 base, with 11 bases between. Germline CDR1 and CDR2: SGHNT and YYREEE (reference sequence).

The chain combines TRBV7-9 with TRBJ2-1; tentatively, D is TRBD2 (5 bases). The length of the CDR3 is 14 residues. CDR1 and CDR2 (germline): SEHNR, FQNEAQ (reference sequence). The V and J ends lost 7 bases and 4 bases respectively, with 14 bases between them. The DNA for the CDR3 is TGTGCCAGCACCCGGGCTAGCTATTACAATGAGCAGTTCTTC. This sequence encodes CASTRASYYNEQFF. Filled out from reference TRBV7-9 and TRBJ2-1, the complete variable domain reads DTGVSQNPRHKITKRGQNVTFRCDPISEHNRLYWYRQTLGQGPEFLTYFQNEAQLEKSRLLSDRFSAERPKGSFSTLEIQRTEQGDSAMYLCASTRASYYNEQFFGPGTRLTVL.

Only one count was recorded for this clone. The chain joins TRBV7-6 to TRBJ2-7; the match to TRBD1 covers 8 bases. J was trimmed by 7 bases and V by 5 bases; bases with no gene match: 10. Germline lookup yields CDR1 SGHVS and CDR2 FNYEAQ. The CDR3 runs to 14 residues. The chain's CDR3 is CASSPGTGGEEQYF. For the CDR3, the DNA is TGTGCCAGCAGCCCCGGGACAGGAGGCGAGGAGCAGTACTTC.

V and J are TRBV3-1 (or the pseudogene TRBV3-2) and TRBJ1-5; D uncertain. V was trimmed by 5 bases and J by 6 bases, leaving 11 bases between them. CDR3 length: 13 amino acids. Germline V gene data show CDR1 as LGHDT and CDR2 as YNNKEL (reference sequence). The CDR3 loop is CASSNPSGQPQHF. Written as DNA, the CDR3 is TGTGCCAGCAGCAATCCTAGTGGTCAGCCCCAGCATTTT.

V gene TRBV7-2 combines with J gene TRBJ2-3; perhaps TRBD1 as D (6 bases). Germline values: CDR1 SGHTA, CDR2 FQGNSA. CDR3 length: 15 residues. Trimming left V 0 bases short and J 4 bases short, with 11 bases between. Here the CDR3 reads CASSLAVGAPDTQYF. DNA for the CDR3: TGTGCCAGCAGCTTAGCTGTGGGGGCCCCAGATACGCAGTATTTT.

The chain combines TRBV19 with TRBJ2-3; TRBD1 is a possible D gene (7 bases). The germline CDR1 and CDR2 sequences are LNHDA and SQIVND (reference sequence). This CDR3 spans 16 amino acids. V lost 5 bases and J 5 bases, leaving 20 bases between the germline ends. The CDR3 is CASSPWRRGLEDTQYF. CDR3 DNA sequence: TGTGCCAGTAGTCCCTGGAGGAGGGGGCTGGAAGATACGCAGTATTTT.

The chain links TRBV3-1 (or the pseudogene TRBV3-2) to TRBJ1-4; 9 nucleotides align to TRBD1. This CDR3 spans 16 amino acids. Germline V gene sequence: CDR1 LGHDT, CDR2 YNNKEL (reference sequence). Germline trimming cut 2 bases from V and 6 bases from J; bases unmatched to any gene: 7. CDR3 sequence: CASSQRSTGGDEKLFF. The DNA for the CDR3 is TGTGCCAGCAGCCAACGCTCAACAGGGGGCGATGAAAAACTGTTTTTT.

The V call is TRBV3-1 (or the pseudogene TRBV3-2), the J call TRBJ1-2; D may be TRBD1 (6 bases). The V end was cut by 3 bases, the J end by 4 bases, with 15 bases between. Germline-derived CDR1 and CDR2 are LGHDT and YNNKEL (reference sequence). The CDR3 extends over 15 amino acids. CDR3 nucleotides: TGTGCCAGCAGCCACTCCCCGACAGGTTTCTATGGCTACACCTTC. As protein: CASSHSPTGFYGYTF.

The V call is TRBV7-9, the J call TRBJ1-1, with 7 bases aligning to TRBD1. After removal of 7 bases from V and 1 base from J, the junction contained 3 bases not matched to a gene. This CDR3 is built from 13 residues. The germline V gene has CDR1 SEHNR and CDR2 FQNEAQ (reference sequence). The chain's CDR3 is CASTRTGNTEAFF. The DNA for the CDR3 is TGTGCCAGCACCAGGACAGGGAACACTGAAGCTTTCTTT. Full variable domain (outside the CDR3, taken from reference TRBV7-9 and TRBJ1-1): DTGVSQNPRHKITKRGQNVTFRCDPISEHNRLYWYRQTLGQGPEFLTYFQNEAQLEKSRLLSDRFSAERPKGSFSTLEIQRTEQGDSAMYLCASTRTGNTEAFFGQGTRLTVV.

The chain carries TRBV29-1 and TRBJ2-7; unclear D gene. The germline V and J ends were trimmed by 4 bases and 5 bases, with 6 bases remaining between them. Germline values: CDR1 SQVTM, CDR2 ANQGSEA. This CDR3 has 10 amino acids. In DNA, the CDR3 is TGCAGCGTTGTGGCCGACGAGCAGTACTTC. As protein: CSVVADEQYF.

This chain links TRBV12-3 or TRBV12-4 with TRBJ2-7; tentatively, D is TRBD1 (6 bases). The CDR3 loop spans 13 amino acids. V lost 4 bases to trimming and J lost 2 bases, with 9 bases between them. The CDR3 DNA reads TGTGCCAGCAGTTGGGACACCCCCTACGAGCAGTACTTC. Encoded protein: CASSWDTPYEQYF.

V usage is TRBV5-1 and J usage is TRBJ2-3, with 8 nucleotides matching TRBD1. The CDR3 contains 15 residues. V dropped 4 bases and J dropped 0; count of bases not matched to a gene: 4. In germline, CDR1 is SGHRS, CDR2 YFSETQ. The CDR3 sequence is CASSLWTGSTDTQYF. The CDR3 DNA is TGCGCCAGCAGCCTCTGGACAGGGAGCACAGATACGCAGTATTTT. The entire variable domain, with the rest obtained from reference TRBV5-1 and TRBJ2-3, is as follows: KAGVTQTPRYLIKTRGQQVTLSCSPISGHRSVSWYQQTPGQGLQFLFEYFSETQRNKGNFPGRFSGRQFSNSRSEMNVSTLELGDSALYLCASSLWTGSTDTQYFGPGTRLTVL.

This chain links TRBV14 with TRBJ2-3; 8 nucleotides align to TRBD2. The V gene's germline CDR1 is SGHDN and CDR2 FVKESK. Trimming took 8 bases from V and 0 from J; bases not matched to a gene: 4. This CDR3 is 14 amino acids long. In DNA form, the CDR3 reads TGTGCCAGCTGCGTAGCGGGGAGCACAGATACGCAGTATTTT. Its translation is CASCVAGSTDTQYF.

This chain connects TRBV6-5 to TRBJ2-5; tentatively, D is TRBD1 (7 bases). The CDR3 totals 14 residues. V was clipped by 8 bases and J by 5 bases, with 18 bases between them. The V gene's germline CDR1 is MNHEY and CDR2 SVGAGI. The CDR3 region has the DNA TGTGCCAGCCGTAGCCCAGGGGGGAGGGAGACCCAGTACTTC. It translates to CASRSPGGRETQYF.

The V and J genes are TRBV4-1 and TRBJ2-7; tentatively, D is TRBD2 (6 bases). Deletions cut 1 base from V and 4 bases from J, with 11 bases between. Germline CDR1 is MGHRA and CDR2 is YSYEKL. The CDR3 loop spans 14 amino acids. The CDR3 DNA is TGCGCCAGCAGCCAAGGGAGGGGCGGGTACGAGCAGTACTTC. It encodes CASSQGRGGYEQYF.